Given below is one T cell receptor beta chain in context. The antigen is undetermined. The sample belongs to a study of blood T cells in healthy people across ages. V shed 0 bases and J shed 4 bases, with 10 bases lying between them. The germline gives CDR1 MNHNY, CDR2 SVGAGI (reference sequence). The CDR3 totals 14 residues. The extraction recovered at least 5 micrograms of total RNA per sample. It was with a sample-barcoded 5' primer and a J-beta primer mix that a second PCR of roughly 7 to 11 cycles was run. TCRdb ran MiXCR on the 5' RACE reads and lists one entry per CDR3 protein. The sample lists about 1.6 million distinct CDR3 sequences; 34% were seen once. The study, taken as a whole, reports: A strong correlation was found between TCR beta diversity and the percentage of naive T cells. Donor CMV status, an unknown factor, possibly confounded changes in expanded clonotypes. It was held that the diversity estimates obtained from one million T cells were underestimates.

The J gene is TRBJ2-7, the V gene TRBV6-6; the D is unclear. Specimen: blood. The clonotype originates from a woman under 40 in good health. The CDR3 bases are TGTGCCAGCAGTTACTCCGGACCCCCATACGAGCAGTACGTC. The encoded protein is CASSYSGPPYEQYV.